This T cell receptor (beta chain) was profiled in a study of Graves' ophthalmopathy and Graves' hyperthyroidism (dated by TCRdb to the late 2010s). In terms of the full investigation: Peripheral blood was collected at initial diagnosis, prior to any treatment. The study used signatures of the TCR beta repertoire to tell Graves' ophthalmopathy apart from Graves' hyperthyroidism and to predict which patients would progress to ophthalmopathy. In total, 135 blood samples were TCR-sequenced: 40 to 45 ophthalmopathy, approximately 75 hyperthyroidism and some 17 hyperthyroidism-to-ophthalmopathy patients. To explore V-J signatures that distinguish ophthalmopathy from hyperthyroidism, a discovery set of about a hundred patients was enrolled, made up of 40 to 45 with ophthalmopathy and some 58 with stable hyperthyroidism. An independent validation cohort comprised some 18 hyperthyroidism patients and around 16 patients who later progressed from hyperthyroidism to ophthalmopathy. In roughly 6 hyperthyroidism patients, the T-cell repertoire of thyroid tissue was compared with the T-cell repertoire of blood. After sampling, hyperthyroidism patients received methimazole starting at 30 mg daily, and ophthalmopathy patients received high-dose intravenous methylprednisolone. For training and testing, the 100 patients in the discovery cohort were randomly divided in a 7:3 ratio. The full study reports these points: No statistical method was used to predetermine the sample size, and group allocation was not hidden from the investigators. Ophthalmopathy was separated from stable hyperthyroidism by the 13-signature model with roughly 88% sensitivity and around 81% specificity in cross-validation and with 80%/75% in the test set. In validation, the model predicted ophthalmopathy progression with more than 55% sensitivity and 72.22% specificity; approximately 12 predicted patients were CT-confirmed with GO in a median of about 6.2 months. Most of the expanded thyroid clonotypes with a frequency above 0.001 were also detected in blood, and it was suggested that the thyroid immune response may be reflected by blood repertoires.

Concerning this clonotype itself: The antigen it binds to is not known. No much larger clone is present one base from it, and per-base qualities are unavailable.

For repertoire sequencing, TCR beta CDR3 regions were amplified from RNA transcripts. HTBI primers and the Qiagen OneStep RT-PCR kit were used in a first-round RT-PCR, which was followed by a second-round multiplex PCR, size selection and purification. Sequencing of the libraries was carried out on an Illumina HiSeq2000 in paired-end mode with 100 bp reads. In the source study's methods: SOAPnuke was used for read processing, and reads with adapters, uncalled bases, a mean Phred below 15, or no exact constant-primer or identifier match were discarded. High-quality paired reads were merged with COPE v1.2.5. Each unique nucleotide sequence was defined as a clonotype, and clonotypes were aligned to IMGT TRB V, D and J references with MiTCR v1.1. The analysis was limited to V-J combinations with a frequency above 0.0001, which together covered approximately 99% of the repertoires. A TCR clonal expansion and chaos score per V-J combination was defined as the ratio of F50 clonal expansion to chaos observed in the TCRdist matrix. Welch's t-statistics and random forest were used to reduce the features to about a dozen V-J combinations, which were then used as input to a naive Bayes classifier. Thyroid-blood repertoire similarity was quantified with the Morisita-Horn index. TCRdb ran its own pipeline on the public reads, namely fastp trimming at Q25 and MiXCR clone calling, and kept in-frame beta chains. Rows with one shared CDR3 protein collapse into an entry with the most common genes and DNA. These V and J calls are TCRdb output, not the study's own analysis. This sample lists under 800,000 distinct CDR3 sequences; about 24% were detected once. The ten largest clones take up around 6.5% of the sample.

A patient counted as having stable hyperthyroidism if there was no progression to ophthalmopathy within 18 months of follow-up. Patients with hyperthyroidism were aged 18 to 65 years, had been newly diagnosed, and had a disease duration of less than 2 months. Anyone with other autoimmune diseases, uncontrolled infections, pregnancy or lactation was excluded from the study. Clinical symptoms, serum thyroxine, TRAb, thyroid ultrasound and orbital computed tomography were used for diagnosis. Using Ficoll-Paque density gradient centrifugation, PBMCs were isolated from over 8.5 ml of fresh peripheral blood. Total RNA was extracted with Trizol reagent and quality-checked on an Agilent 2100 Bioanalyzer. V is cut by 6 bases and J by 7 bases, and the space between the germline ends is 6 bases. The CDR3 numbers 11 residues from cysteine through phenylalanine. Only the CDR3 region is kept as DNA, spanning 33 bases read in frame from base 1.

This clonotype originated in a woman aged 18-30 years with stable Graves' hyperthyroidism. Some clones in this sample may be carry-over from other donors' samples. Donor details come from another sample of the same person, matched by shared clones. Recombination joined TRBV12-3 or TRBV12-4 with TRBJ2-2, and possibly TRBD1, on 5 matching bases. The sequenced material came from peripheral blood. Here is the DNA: TGTGCCAGCAGGGGGCTCGGGGAGCTGTTTTTT. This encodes CASRGLGELFF.